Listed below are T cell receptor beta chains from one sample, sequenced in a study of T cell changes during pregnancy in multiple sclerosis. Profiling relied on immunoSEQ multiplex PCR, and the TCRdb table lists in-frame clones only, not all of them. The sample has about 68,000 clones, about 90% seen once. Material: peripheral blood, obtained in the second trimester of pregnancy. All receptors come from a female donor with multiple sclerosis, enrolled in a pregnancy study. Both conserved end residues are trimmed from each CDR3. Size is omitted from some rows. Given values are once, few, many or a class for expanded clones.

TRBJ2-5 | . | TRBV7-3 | ASSKGLAFETQY
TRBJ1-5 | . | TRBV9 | ASSPGQYSNQPQH
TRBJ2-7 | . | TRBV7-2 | ASSRQGREQY
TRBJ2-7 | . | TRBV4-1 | ASSHGRGRGYEQY
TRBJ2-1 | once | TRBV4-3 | ASSPGQGADNEQF
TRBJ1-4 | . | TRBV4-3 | ASSRQTATNEKLF
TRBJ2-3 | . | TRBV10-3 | AISLRGTDTQY
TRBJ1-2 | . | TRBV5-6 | ASSLSANYGYT
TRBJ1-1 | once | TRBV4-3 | ASSRAGQGGTEAF
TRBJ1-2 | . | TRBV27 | ASSLFGQGGDPYGYT
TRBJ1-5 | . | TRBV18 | ASSPLGHSNQPQH
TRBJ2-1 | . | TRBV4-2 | ASSHPGQGDNEQF
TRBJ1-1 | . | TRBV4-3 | ASSQDPGLNTEAF
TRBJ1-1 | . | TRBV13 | ASTTGGGGDTEAF
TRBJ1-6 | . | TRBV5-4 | ASSSPTTGTNSPLH
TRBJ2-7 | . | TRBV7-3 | ASSLYGTGGEQY
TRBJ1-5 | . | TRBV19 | ASSISVGVQPQH
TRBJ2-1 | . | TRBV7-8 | ASSLPSRDRAGYNEQF
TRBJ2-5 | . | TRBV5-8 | ASSSIRSYEETQY
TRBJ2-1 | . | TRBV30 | AWSVLGTSGGLDEQF
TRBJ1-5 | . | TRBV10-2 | ASSESGAGQPQH
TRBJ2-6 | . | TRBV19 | ASSDRTGGGRGANVLT
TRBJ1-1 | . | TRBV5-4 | ASSPAGPVNTEAF
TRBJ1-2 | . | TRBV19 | ASSIQQGPGYGYT
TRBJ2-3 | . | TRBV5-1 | ASSFGTGTSIPDTQY
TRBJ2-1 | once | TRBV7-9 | ASSLRRGNEQF
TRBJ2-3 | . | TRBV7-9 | ASSLEGGTDTQY
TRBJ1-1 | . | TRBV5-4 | ASSPGQGGTEAF
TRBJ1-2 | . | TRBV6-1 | ASSENRLGQMNYGYT
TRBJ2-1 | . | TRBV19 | ASSIAGGTIAGGYNEQF
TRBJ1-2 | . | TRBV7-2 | ASSLIPSNGYT
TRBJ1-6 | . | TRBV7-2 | ASSLRGFSYNSPLH
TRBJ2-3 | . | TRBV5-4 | ASSLEGYRTDTQY
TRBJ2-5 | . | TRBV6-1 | ASRDRENQETQY
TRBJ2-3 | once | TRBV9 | ASSARTGGGTDTQY
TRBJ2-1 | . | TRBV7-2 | ASSSTRLAGAYNEQF
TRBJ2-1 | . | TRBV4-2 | ASSQSPGESYNEQF
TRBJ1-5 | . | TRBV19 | ASSIVTGNQPQH
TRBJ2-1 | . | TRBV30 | AWSNLLVGANEQF
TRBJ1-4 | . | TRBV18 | ASSIDRQADEKLF
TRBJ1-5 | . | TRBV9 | ASSRTGDYQPQH
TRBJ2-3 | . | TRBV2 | ASRDLTGLGTDTQY
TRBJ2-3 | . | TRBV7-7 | ASSLDPQGYLGTDTQY
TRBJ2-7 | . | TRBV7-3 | ASSLAGQGLYEQY
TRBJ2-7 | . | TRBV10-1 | ASSERQGTRSYEQY
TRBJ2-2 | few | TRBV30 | AWSSGGADTGELF
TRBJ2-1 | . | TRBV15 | ATSRTKSSYNEQF
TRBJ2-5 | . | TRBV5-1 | ASSLRGSQETQY
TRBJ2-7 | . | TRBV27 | ASSFDRAPLSYEQY
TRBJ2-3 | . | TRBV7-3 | ASSLAGGGRDTQY
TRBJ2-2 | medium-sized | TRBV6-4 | ASSGDRDTGELF
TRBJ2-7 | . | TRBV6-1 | ASSESRRMDYEQY